A single T cell receptor (beta chain) is shown here with its context. Its antigen is undetermined. This sample is drawn from a study of T cells in Graves' hyperthyroidism and ophthalmopathy. PBMCs came from roughly 10 ml fresh peripheral blood. After removal of 3 bases from V and 0 bases from J, the junction contained 3 bases not matched to a gene. Germline CDR1 SGHNT, CDR2 YYREEE (reference sequence). This CDR3 comprises 15 residues. Overall study results and limits: A model built on 13 V-J features separated ophthalmopathy from stable hyperthyroidism. With a median lead of around 6.7 months before onset, the model predicted ophthalmopathy. Most clonotypes expanded in thyroid above 0.001 were likewise present in blood.

TCR beta CDR3 regions were amplified from RNA. The HTBI primer set drove a first-round RT-PCR of the TCR CDR3. TCRdb recomputed calls from the multiplex PCR reads with MiXCR, one row per CDR3 protein. This sample carries 300,000 to 400,000 distinct CDR3 sequences, over 15% of them seen once, and the ten largest clones take approximately 54%. V and J are TRBV5-4 and TRBJ1-1; 9 nucleotides line up with TRBD1. This clonotype was sampled from a woman between 50 and 59 years old with Graves' hyperthyroidism. The sequenced sample consisted of blood. The CDR3 DNA reads TGTGCCAGCAGCTCGACAGGGGGACTGAACACTGAAGCTTTCTTT. It is translated as CASSSTGGLNTEAFF.